This T cell receptor (beta chain) was sequenced during a study of T cell responses to AZD1222 COVID-19 vaccine. Study-level points and caveats: Per reports, nearly half of all spike-specific TCRs target regions that are unmutated in variants. White British donors predominated, females outnumbered males, and clonal diversity was possibly underestimated. Spike-specific TCR breadth and depth went up after people got two AZD1222 doses.

Germline V lookup: CDR1 SGHRS, CDR2 YFSETQ. Trimming took off 5 bases at V and 6 bases at J, with 11 bases between the two ends. The CDR3 consists of 12 residues. On this clone: Its antigen is not known.

Clones were sequenced by immunoSEQ multiplex PCR, and TCRdb holds only the in-frame ones, with some missing. Among more than 150,000 clones listed, roughly nine tenths were seen once. The specimen was peripheral blood, collected 28 days after the second AZD1222 dose. This TCR was recovered from an adult who received the AZD1222 COVID-19 vaccine. The gene calls are TRBV5-1 and TRBJ1-1; possible D gene TRBD1, 6 bases. This CDR3 is CASRSDRPEAFF. The CDR3 DNA reads as TGCGCCAGCAGATCGGACAGACCTGAAGCTTTCTTT.